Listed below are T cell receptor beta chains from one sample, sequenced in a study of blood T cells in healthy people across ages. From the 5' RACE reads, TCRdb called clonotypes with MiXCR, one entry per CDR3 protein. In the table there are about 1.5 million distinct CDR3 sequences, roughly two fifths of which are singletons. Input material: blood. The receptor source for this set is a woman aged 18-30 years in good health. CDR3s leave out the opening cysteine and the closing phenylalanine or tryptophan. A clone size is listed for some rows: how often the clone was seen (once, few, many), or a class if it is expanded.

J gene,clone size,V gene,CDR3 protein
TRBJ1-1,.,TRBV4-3,ASSQVLQGTEAF
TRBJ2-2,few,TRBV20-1,SASDTWGELF
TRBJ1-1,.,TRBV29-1,SVGGGTGRNTEAF
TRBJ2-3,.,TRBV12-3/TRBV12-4,ASSLNSGGASDAQY
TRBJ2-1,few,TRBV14,ASSQSRLSDEQF
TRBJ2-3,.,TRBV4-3,ASSQENRTRGDTQY
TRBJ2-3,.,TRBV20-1,SARSGRYADTQY
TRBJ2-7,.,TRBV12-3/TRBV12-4,ASSLAGNRYEQY
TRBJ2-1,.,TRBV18,ASSPPGSSGHYYNEQF
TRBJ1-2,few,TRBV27,ASSYNGRGNGYT
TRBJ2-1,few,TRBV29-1,SVAGNYNEQF
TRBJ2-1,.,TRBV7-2,ASIPRSGNNEQF
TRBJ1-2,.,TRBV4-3,ASSQEPGRAHGYT
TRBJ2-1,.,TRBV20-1,SAKGLAGVGQF
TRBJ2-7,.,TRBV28,ASSLPGRGSYEQY
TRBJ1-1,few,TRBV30,AWTPRGGVTEAF
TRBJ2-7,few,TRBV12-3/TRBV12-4,ASSLELGKLSYEQY
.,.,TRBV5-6,ASSLILAGVGYEQY
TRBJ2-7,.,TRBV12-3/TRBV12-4,ASSSSVRVVYEQY
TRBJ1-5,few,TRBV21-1,ASSKEGTACSQPQH
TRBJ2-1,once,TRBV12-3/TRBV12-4,ASAPAGPSYNEQF
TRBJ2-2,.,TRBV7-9,ASSPARSANTGELF
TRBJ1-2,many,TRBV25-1,ASREGWYGYT
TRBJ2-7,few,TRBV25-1,ASSSLGQGSYEQY
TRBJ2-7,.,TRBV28,ASSLEVRYEQY